This entry concerns a single T cell receptor (beta chain). Its recognized antigen is unknown. The record has no base qualities; no much larger clone is one base away. After removal of 4 bases from V and 3 bases from J, the junction retains 2 bases not matched to a gene. The germline V gene encodes CDR1 ENHRY and CDR2 SYGVKD. Counted from cysteine to phenylalanine, this CDR3 has 15 amino acids. CDR3 DNA is the only sequence kept; it has 45 bases, read in frame from the first base. The sample comes from a study of T cell responses to AZD1222 COVID-19 vaccine (dated by TCRdb to the early 2020s). Concerning the study at large: Because spike-specific TCR depth and breadth did not differ between the two schedules, AZD1222 recipients who got a second dose at roughly 4 weeks were pooled with those who got a second dose at roughly 12 weeks. Trial participants were enrolled into age subgroups of 18-55, 56-69 and 70-plus years, which contained about 160, 30 and 59 TCR-sequenced participants, respectively. TCR sequencing was performed for approximately 240 trial participants, of whom about 200 were given two doses of AZD1222 and some 25 were given two doses of MenACWY control vaccine. What the research found in general, with its limitations: The 56-69-year group was small, and its depth increase did not reach significance, likely because of low power. Reportedly, almost half of the unique spike-specific TCRs recognized epitopes lying outside the regions that are mutated in the B.1.351 and B.1.1.7 variants. Only a handful of AZD1222 recipients were SARS-CoV-2 seropositive at baseline, limiting conclusions about previously exposed vaccinees. Because no samples from the day 14 peak response were available, repertoires could be characterized only after the peak T cell response. CD4 TCRs associated with the vaccine covered the entire spike protein, and the dominant responses were in regions 160-218 and 743-854. After two AZD1222 doses, both the breadth and the depth of spike-specific TCRs were significantly higher than at day 0 and than in MenACWY recipients. Most participants were white British and females outnumbered males, and the authors suggested that clonal diversity may have been underestimated.

The CDR3 regions of human TCRbeta chains were analyzed by immunosequencing. As for the original processing: TCRs in the repertoires were matched against a reference library of SARS-CoV-2-specific TCRs that had been generated with the MIRA antigen-specificity platform. Breadth was defined as the fraction of unique TCRs that were SARS-CoV-2-associated. Depth was defined as the fraction of total T cells that were SARS-CoV-2-associated. Using the MIRA data, every spike-specific TCR was mapped to the spike region that the TCR reacted to and assigned to either a CD4 or a CD8 class. Log10-transformed breadth and depth values were compared by one-way ANOVA with Sidak's multiple comparisons tests. What TCRdb holds here is the immuneACCESS table cut down to in-frame rearrangements. Part of the clones is not present; checked against another copy, under half of the missing clones reflect an unresolved V gene, and the others are unexplained. V, J and clone size derive from that table, while D and trimming were established from the DNA sequence. The sample table contains over 100,000 clones; only one count was recorded for 85% to 95% of them. The ten most abundant clones make up 1.5% to 2% of the sample.

The sample's time point, from its label and the paper: baseline before first vaccination. Samples from vaccinated people were obtained from the UK trials COV001 and COV002, which included a single-blind randomized controlled phase 2/3 trial of AZD1222 (ChAdOx1 nCoV-19) in healthy adults. Trial participant PBMC samples were collected at day 0 and day 28 after the second dose for TCRbeta chain sequencing. The source material was peripheral blood, sampled on day 0 of AZD1222 vaccination. Rearrangement joined TRBV10-3 to TRBJ2-2; 10 of the junction bases match TRBD1. The receptor comes from an adult in good health. For the CDR3, the sequence is CAISGQGAHTGELFF. The DNA reads as follows: TGTGCCATCAGTGGACAGGGGGCGCACACCGGGGAGCTGTTTTTT.